Shown below are 22 T cell receptor beta chains from a single sample sequenced in a study of radiotherapy plus CTLA-4 blockade in lung cancer. Measured with immunoSEQ multiplex PCR; TCRdb has only the in-frame clones, and not every one. The profile covers about 40,000 clones, with about 70% appearing a single time and roughly 10% taken by the ten largest. The sequencing used peripheral blood, collected from a patient treated with radiotherapy plus ipilimumab. Source of these receptors: a human donor with non-small cell lung cancer who had stable disease on radiotherapy plus ipilimumab.

This sequence joins TRBV6-5 and TRBJ1-5; TRBD1 agrees at 10 bases. Looked up from germline, CDR1 is MNHEY and CDR2 is SVGAGI. The CDR3 sequence is 15 residues long. The J segment lost 2 bases and the V segment lost 7 bases, leaving 5 bases of the junction unmatched. The DNA of the CDR3 is TGTGCCAGCACCCCCGGGACAGGGGGCAATCAGCCCCAGCATTTT. This translates into CASTPGTGGNQPQHF.

V and J are TRBV11-3 and TRBJ1-4, with no clear D. CDR1 SGHNT and CDR2 YENEEA come from the germline V gene. The germline V and J ends were trimmed by 5 bases and 4 bases, with 11 bases remaining between them. There are 14 residues in the CDR3. CDR3 nucleotide sequence: TGTGCCAGCAGCCTAGGGTCCAGTAATGAAAAACTGTTTTTT. It encodes CASSLGSSNEKLFF.

This clone was counted between two and nine times. The chain couples TRBV2 to TRBJ1-2, with TRBD1 identical over 10 bases. CDR3 length: 15 residues. The V gene end was trimmed by 5 bases and the J gene end by 1 base; junction bases not matched to a gene: 4. Per germline, CDR1 SNHLY and CDR2 FYNNEI. The CDR3 DNA is TGTGCCAGCAGTTTCCGGGACAGGGGTAACTATGGCTACACCTTC. It translates to CASSFRDRGNYGYTF.

This chain uses TRBV2 with TRBJ2-5; 7 bases map to TRBD1. Germline CDR1 reads SNHLY; CDR2 reads FYNNEI. V gave up 9 bases and J gave up 2 bases; unmatched junction bases: 9. The CDR3 consists of 14 residues. CDR3 amino acids: CASKGRTGQETQYF. As DNA, the CDR3 is TGTGCCAGTAAAGGAAGGACAGGACAAGAGACCCAGTACTTC.

V is TRBV7-9 and J is TRBJ2-1, with TRBD2 matching 9 bases. CDR1 and CDR2 (germline): SEHNR, FQNEAQ (reference sequence). This CDR3 is 15 amino acids long. The junction had 9 bases not matched to a gene; V was cut back by 3 bases and J by 9 bases. CDR3: CASSLGGGAFFEQFF. In DNA, the CDR3 is TGTGCCAGCAGCTTGGGCGGGGGGGCCTTTTTTGAGCAGTTCTTC.

This clone has a handful of counts. J is TRBJ1-6 and V is TRBV13; D gene unclear. Germline loops: CDR1 PRHDT, CDR2 FYEKMQ (reference sequence). Trimming took 5 bases from V and 8 from J, leaving 10 bases between them. This CDR3 comprises 13 residues. The CDR3 DNA reads as TGTGCCAGCAGCCTAAGCGATGATTCACCCCTCCACTTT. This gives the protein CASSLSDDSPLHF.

The chain joins TRBV4-1 to TRBJ1-2, with 9 bases that match TRBD1. V lost 0 bases and J lost 4; bases outside the gene matches: 15. CDR1 and CDR2 (germline): MGHRA, YSYEKL. The CDR3 covers 19 residues. The CDR3 DNA reads as TGCGCCAGCAGCCAAGATCCCGGGACAGGGACCCTTGGGACCTATGGCTACACCTTC. It specifies CASSQDPGTGTLGTYGYTF.

This clone was observed at least ten times. V usage is TRBV2 and J usage is TRBJ1-1, with D uncertain. V lost 4 bases and J lost 7, with 7 bases in between. Germline loops: CDR1 SNHLY, CDR2 FYNNEI. This CDR3 has 11 amino acids. The CDR3 DNA follows: TGTGCCAGCAGTGCCCAGGTTGAAGCTTTCTTT. Translation gives CASSAQVEAFF.

The chain links TRBV19 to TRBJ2-1; D is uncertain. From germline, CDR1 is LNHDA and CDR2 SQIVND (reference sequence). The CDR3 extends over 11 amino acids. V was shortened by 2 bases and J by 8 bases, with 4 bases between the two germline ends. The CDR3 region is CASSIQYEQFF. Here the CDR3 DNA reads TGTGCCAGTAGTATACAGTATGAGCAGTTCTTC.

The gene calls are TRBV14 and TRBJ1-1, with D perhaps matching TRBD1 (6 bases). Germline V gene sequence: CDR1 SGHDN, CDR2 FVKESK. The CDR3 length is 13 residues. With 3 bases removed from V and 11 bases from J, the gap between germline ends came to 16 bases. The CDR3 region has the DNA TGTGCCAGCAGCCAGCCAAGCAGGGGCGGTGCTTTCTTT. It specifies CASSQPSRGGAFF.

The gene calls are TRBV6-6 and TRBJ2-3, with 7 bases lining up with TRBD1. Trimming at V came to 6 bases and at J to 3 bases, leaving 6 bases not matched to a gene. The CDR3 covers 14 residues. Germline CDR1 reads MNHNY; CDR2 reads SVGAGI (reference sequence). CDR3 protein: CASSRRGRTDTQYF. CDR3 sequence (DNA): TGTGCCAGCAGCCGAAGGGGGCGAACAGATACGCAGTATTTT.

V and J are TRBV20-1 and TRBJ2-3; 7 nucleotides match TRBD1. Germline V lookup: CDR1 DFQATT, CDR2 SNEGSKA (reference sequence). Unmatched junction bases numbered 4, after V lost 5 bases and J lost 11 bases. This CDR3 region has 10 residues. CDR3 DNA: TGCAGTGCTTCGACAGGGCGGCAGTATTTT. Translation gives CSASTGRQYF.

The chain joins TRBV7-8 to TRBJ2-6; perhaps TRBD1 as D (6 bases). The CDR3 has 15 amino acids. V lost 1 base and J 2 bases, leaving 6 bases between the germline ends. In germline, CDR1 is SGHVS, CDR2 FQNEAQ. As DNA, the CDR3 is TGTGCCAGCAGCTTAGAGGGGGCTGGGGCCAACGTCCTGACTTTC. Amino acids: CASSLEGAGANVLTF.

This clone was picked up many times. The chain uses TRBV27 and TRBJ2-7, with D possibly TRBD1 on 6 matching bases. CDR3 length: 15 amino acids. The ends were cut back, 5 bases at V and 2 bases at J, with 16 bases in the middle. Per the germline V gene, CDR1 is MNHEY and CDR2 is SMNVEV (reference sequence). CDR3 in amino acids: CASSRTVFPTYEQYF. The CDR3 nucleotides read TGTGCCAGCAGTCGGACAGTTTTTCCCACCTACGAGCAGTACTTC.

The V gene is TRBV11-1, the J gene TRBJ1-1; D gene ambiguous. This CDR3 spans 15 amino acids. Germline V lookup: CDR1 SGHAT, CDR2 FQDESV (reference sequence). V dropped 6 bases and J dropped 3 bases, with 17 bases sitting between them. The chain's CDR3 is CASSTVEAWDTEAFF. For the CDR3, the DNA is TGTGCCAGCAGTACCGTGGAGGCTTGGGACACTGAAGCTTTCTTT.

The chain combines TRBV7-9 with TRBJ2-3; 11 bases map to TRBD2. Per the germline V gene, CDR1 is SEHNR and CDR2 is FQNEAQ (reference sequence). This CDR3 contains 16 residues. Trimming took 3 bases from V and 7 from J; bases not matched to a gene: 9. The chain's CDR3 is CASSFPTSGDQYTQYF. CDR3 in DNA: TGTGCCAGCAGCTTCCCGACTAGCGGGGACCAGTATACGCAGTATTTT.

The J gene is TRBJ1-1, the V gene TRBV20-1; perhaps TRBD1 as D (5 bases). The CDR3 is 11 amino acids. CDR1 DFQATT and CDR2 SNEGSKA come from the germline V gene (reference sequence). Trimming left V 6 bases short and J 9 bases short, with 14 bases between. CDR3 nucleotides: TGCAGTGCAATTAGGACATTGAAAGCTTTCTTT. It encodes CSAIRTLKAFF.

The rearrangement uses TRBV15 and TRBJ2-5; 9 positions agree with TRBD1. The CDR3 length is 15 residues. The junction had 4 bases not matched to a gene; V was cut back by 0 bases and J by 5 bases. CDR1 is LNHNV, CDR2 YYDKDF, per germline (reference sequence). CDR3 sequence: CATSREGQGYETQYF. The DNA of the CDR3 is TGTGCCACCAGCAGAGAGGGACAGGGATATGAGACCCAGTACTTC.

The chain employs TRBV30 and TRBJ2-7; possibly TRBD2 for D (6 bases). This CDR3 spans 12 amino acids. Per the germline V gene, CDR1 is GTSNPN and CDR2 is SVGIG (reference sequence). Trimming took 2 bases from V and 7 from J, leaving 12 bases between them. CDR3 loop: CAWSHWGGEQYF. DNA of the CDR3: TGTGCCTGGAGTCATTGGGGAGGAGAGCAGTACTTC.

In this sample, this clone turned up once. V is TRBV7-2 and J is TRBJ2-7, with D possibly TRBD2 on 6 matching bases. The CDR3 covers 13 residues. Trimming shortened V by 6 bases and J by 2 bases, and 11 bases separated the two germline ends. Germline CDR1 reads SGHTA; CDR2 reads FQGNSA. The CDR3 spells CASRLGSTYEQYF. CDR3 nucleotide sequence: TGTGCCAGCAGGCTCGGGAGTACCTACGAGCAGTACTTC.

The CDR3 is CASSSTSGGYQETQYF. CDR3 DNA: TGTGCCAGCAGTTCCACTAGCGGGGGTTACCAAGAGACCCAGTACTTC. The V call is TRBV27, the J call TRBJ2-5, with TRBD2 identical over 11 bases. The CDR3 spans 16 residues. J lost 0 bases, V lost 4 bases, and 4 bases had no gene match. CDR1 MNHEY and CDR2 SMNVEV come from the germline V gene (reference sequence).

V and J are TRBV11-3 and TRBJ2-3; 12 bases are a match to TRBD2. The J segment lost 5 bases and the V segment lost 1 base, leaving 4 bases of the junction unmatched. CDR1 and CDR2 from the germline V gene are SGHNT and YENEEA. The CDR3 loop spans 16 amino acids. CDR3 in amino acids: CASSLGGLAGQDTQYF. The CDR3 region has the DNA TGTGCCAGCAGCTTAGGAGGACTAGCGGGACAAGATACGCAGTATTTT.